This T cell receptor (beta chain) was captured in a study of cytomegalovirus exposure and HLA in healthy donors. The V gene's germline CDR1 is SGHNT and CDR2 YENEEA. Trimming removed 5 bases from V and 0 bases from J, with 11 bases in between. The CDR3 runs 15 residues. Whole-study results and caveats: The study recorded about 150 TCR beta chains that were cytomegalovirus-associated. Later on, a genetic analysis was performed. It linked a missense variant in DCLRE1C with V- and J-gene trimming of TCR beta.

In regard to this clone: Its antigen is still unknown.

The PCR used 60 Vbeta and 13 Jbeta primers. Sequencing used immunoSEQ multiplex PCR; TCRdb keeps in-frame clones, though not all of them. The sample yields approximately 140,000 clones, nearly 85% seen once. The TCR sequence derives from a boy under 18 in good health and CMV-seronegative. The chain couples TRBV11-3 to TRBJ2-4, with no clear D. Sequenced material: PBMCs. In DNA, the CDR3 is TGTGCCAGCAGCCCCCCGTCTTTAGCCAAAAACATTCAGTACTTC. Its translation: CASSPPSLAKNIQYF.